This T cell receptor beta chain was recorded in a study of cytomegalovirus exposure and HLA in healthy donors. Overall study: There were some 81 million unique TCRs (from HLA-typed donors) in an early data release. Study-wide results and caveats: In vitro work confirmed that a few CMV-associated chains recognize CMV antigens.

PCR amplification relied on 60 Vbeta primers (plus 13 Jbeta primers). Some clones are missing from TCRdb's copy, which holds only in-frame ones; the method was immunoSEQ multiplex PCR. The listing records 50,000 or so clones. A note on this clone: The antigen remains undetermined.

V was cut by 1 base and J by 0 bases, with 7 bases left in between. The CDR3 extends over 14 amino acids. Germline V CDR1 and CDR2: GTSNPN, SVGIG (reference sequence). The chain joins TRBV30 to TRBJ1-3; D gene ambiguous. This receptor was identified in a woman aged 35 to 49 in good health and CMV-seronegative. Sequencing input: PBMCs. The DNA of the CDR3 is TGTGCCTGGAGTGACACGAACTCTGGAAACACCATATATTTT. Translation: CAWSDTNSGNTIYF. Looking up the rest from reference TRBV30 and TRBJ1-3 gives the full variable domain: SQTIHQWPATLVQPVGSPLSLECTVEGTSNPNLYWYRQAAGRGLQLLFYSVGIGQISSEVPQNLSASRPQDRQFILSSKKLLLSDSGFYLCAWSDTNSGNTIYFGEGSWLTVV.